The rows below give T cell receptor beta chains drawn from one sample of a study of blood T cell repertoires in COVID-19. The table came from immunoSEQ multiplex PCR; TCRdb's copy has only in-frame clones and leaves some out. The table records under 200,000 clones, 75% to 85% of them present only once. Sequencing was done on a sample of peripheral blood. These receptors all come from a man aged 60 to 75 with acute or convalescent COVID-19. The CDR3 runs from the conserved cysteine through the conserved F or W. The order of the fields is CDR3 protein, CDR3 DNA, D gene, clone size, J gene, V gene. The D gene is left open where the match is weak. For some rows the clone size is stated as once, few or many, or as a class when expanded; others skip it.

CDR3 protein: CASSLSFQETQYF; CDR3 DNA: TGTGCCAGCAGCTTATCGTTCCAAGAGACCCAGTACTTC; D gene: -; clone size: -; J gene: TRBJ2-5; V gene: TRBV7-3
CDR3 protein: CASSLGRGPPLSYEQYF; CDR3 DNA: TGCGCCAGCAGCTTGGGACGTGGGCCGCCACTCTCCTACGAGCAGTACTTC; D gene: -; clone size: -; J gene: TRBJ2-7; V gene: TRBV5-1
CDR3 protein: CSASNGDEAFF; CDR3 DNA: TGCAGTGCTAGTAACGGGGATGAAGCTTTCTTT; D gene: -; clone size: -; J gene: TRBJ1-1; V gene: TRBV20-1
CDR3 protein: CASSFSTGEETQYF; CDR3 DNA: TGCGCCAGCAGCTTTTCGACAGGCGAGGAGACCCAGTACTTC; D gene: -; clone size: -; J gene: TRBJ2-5; V gene: TRBV5-1
CDR3 protein: CASRTGGGNTIYF; CDR3 DNA: TGTGCCAGCAGGACAGGGGGCGGGAACACCATATATTTT; D gene: TRBD1; clone size: -; J gene: TRBJ1-3; V gene: TRBV6-6
CDR3 protein: CATSDSYETGEQFF; CDR3 DNA: TGTGCCACCAGTGATTCTTACGAGACGGGAGAGCAGTTCTTC; D gene: -; clone size: -; J gene: TRBJ2-1; V gene: TRBV24-1
CDR3 protein: CASSMTGGRDYGYTF; CDR3 DNA: TGTGCCAGCAGCATGACAGGGGGCCGGGACTATGGCTACACCTTC; D gene: TRBD1; clone size: -; J gene: TRBJ1-2; V gene: TRBV5-4
CDR3 protein: CASSRDENYGYTF; CDR3 DNA: TGTGCCAGCAGCAGGGATGAGAACTATGGCTACACCTTC; D gene: -; clone size: -; J gene: TRBJ1-2; V gene: TRBV6-5
CDR3 protein: CASSILDRGGGYTF; CDR3 DNA: TGTGCCAGCAGCATCCTTGACAGGGGTGGTGGCTACACCTTC; D gene: TRBD1; clone size: -; J gene: TRBJ1-2; V gene: TRBV5-6
CDR3 protein: CASSEMRANTGELFF; CDR3 DNA: TGTGCCAGCAGTGAGATGAGGGCGAACACCGGGGAGCTGTTTTTT; D gene: -; clone size: -; J gene: TRBJ2-2; V gene: TRBV6-1
CDR3 protein: CASRLGQYNEQFF; CDR3 DNA: TGTGCCAGCAGATTAGGACAGTACAATGAGCAGTTCTTC; D gene: -; clone size: -; J gene: TRBJ2-1; V gene: TRBV6-5
CDR3 protein: CSVDSGTSTDTQYF; CDR3 DNA: TGCAGCGTTGATAGCGGGACTAGCACAGATACGCAGTATTTT; D gene: TRBD2; clone size: -; J gene: TRBJ2-3; V gene: TRBV29-1
CDR3 protein: CASSQDRDRGHQPQHF; CDR3 DNA: TGTGCCAGCAGCCAAGACCGGGACAGGGGCCATCAGCCCCAGCATTTT; D gene: TRBD1; clone size: few; J gene: TRBJ1-5; V gene: TRBV4-2
CDR3 protein: CASSLVGGRSTDTQYF; CDR3 DNA: TGTGCCAGCAGCTTGGTAGGTGGCAGGAGCACAGATACGCAGTATTTT; D gene: -; clone size: -; J gene: TRBJ2-3; V gene: TRBV5-8
CDR3 protein: CASSVATWAGGSPEQFF; CDR3 DNA: TGTGCCAGCAGCGTAGCTACGTGGGCGGGGGGGTCGCCTGAGCAGTTCTTC; D gene: TRBD2; clone size: -; J gene: TRBJ2-1; V gene: TRBV9
CDR3 protein: CATQTGTGANVLTF; CDR3 DNA: TGTGCCACCCAAACAGGGACCGGGGCCAACGTCCTGACTTTC; D gene: -; clone size: -; J gene: TRBJ2-6; V gene: TRBV10-3
CDR3 protein: CASSQDRGVYGYTF; CDR3 DNA: TGTGCCAGCAGCCAGGACAGGGGGGTCTATGGCTACACCTTC; D gene: TRBD1; clone size: -; J gene: TRBJ1-2; V gene: TRBV25-1
CDR3 protein: CASSQVRGGEQYF; CDR3 DNA: TGTGCCAGCAGCCAAGTTAGGGGGGGCGAGCAGTACTTC; D gene: -; clone size: once; J gene: TRBJ2-7; V gene: TRBV3-1/TRBV3-2
CDR3 protein: CASSWVRTNTGELFF; CDR3 DNA: TGTGCCAGCTCATGGGTCAGGACGAACACCGGGGAGCTGTTTTTT; D gene: -; clone size: -; J gene: TRBJ2-2; V gene: TRBV27
CDR3 protein: CASRTGQKGVEPLHF; CDR3 DNA: TGTGCCAGTAGAACGGGACAGAAGGGGGTGGAACCCCTCCACTTT; D gene: TRBD1; clone size: -; J gene: TRBJ1-6; V gene: TRBV19
CDR3 protein: CASSQPVHLSGNTIYF; CDR3 DNA: TGCGCCAGCAGCCAACCTGTACACCTCTCTGGAAACACCATATATTTT; D gene: -; clone size: once; J gene: TRBJ1-3; V gene: TRBV4-1
CDR3 protein: CASSAGGQVEQFF; CDR3 DNA: TGTGCCAGCAGTGCGGGGGGGCAGGTTGAGCAGTTCTTC; D gene: TRBD2; clone size: few; J gene: TRBJ2-1; V gene: TRBV2
CDR3 protein: CASRPSTGTGVYEQYF; CDR3 DNA: TGCGCCAGCAGGCCCTCAACCGGGACAGGAGTGTACGAGCAGTACTTC; D gene: TRBD1; clone size: -; J gene: TRBJ2-7; V gene: TRBV5-1
CDR3 protein: CASSIAGASYNEQFF; CDR3 DNA: TGTGCCAGTAGTATAGCGGGAGCCTCCTACAATGAGCAGTTCTTC; D gene: -; clone size: -; J gene: TRBJ2-1; V gene: TRBV19
CDR3 protein: CASSASYRDNSPLHF; CDR3 DNA: TGTGCCAGCAGCGCGTCCTATCGAGATAATTCACCCCTCCACTTT; D gene: -; clone size: -; J gene: TRBJ1-6; V gene: TRBV6-5
CDR3 protein: CASSLDRVGYGYTF; CDR3 DNA: TGTGCCAGCAGCTTAGACAGGGTCGGATATGGCTACACCTTC; D gene: TRBD1; clone size: -; J gene: TRBJ1-2; V gene: TRBV5-6
CDR3 protein: CASSLNGGSRGYNEQFF; CDR3 DNA: TGTGCCAGCAGCTTAAATGGTGGATCCAGGGGATACAATGAGCAGTTCTTC; D gene: -; clone size: once; J gene: TRBJ2-1; V gene: TRBV11-3
CDR3 protein: CASSQDPGASGNTIYF; CDR3 DNA: TGCGCCAGCAGCCAAGATCCAGGGGCCTCTGGAAACACCATATATTTT; D gene: -; clone size: -; J gene: TRBJ1-3; V gene: TRBV4-1
CDR3 protein: CASSLGRGTSYEQYF; CDR3 DNA: TGCGCCAGCAGCTTGGGACGGGGGACCTCCTACGAGCAGTACTTC; D gene: -; clone size: -; J gene: TRBJ2-7; V gene: TRBV5-1
CDR3 protein: CASLMGAGGIHEQYF; CDR3 DNA: TGTGCCAGCCTGATGGGGGCGGGTGGGATCCACGAGCAGTACTTC; D gene: -; clone size: -; J gene: TRBJ2-7; V gene: TRBV2
CDR3 protein: CASSPGPNYGYTF; CDR3 DNA: TGTGCCAGTAGTCCAGGCCCGAACTATGGCTACACCTTC; D gene: -; clone size: -; J gene: TRBJ1-2; V gene: TRBV19
CDR3 protein: CASSLTGGRSEAFF; CDR3 DNA: TGCGCCAGCAGCCTGACAGGGGGTCGCTCTGAAGCTTTCTTT; D gene: TRBD1; clone size: -; J gene: TRBJ1-1; V gene: TRBV5-1
CDR3 protein: CASSLGAGNTEAFF; CDR3 DNA: TGTGCCAGCAGCTTAGGTGCAGGGAACACTGAAGCTTTCTTT; D gene: -; clone size: -; J gene: TRBJ1-1; V gene: TRBV7-2
CDR3 protein: CASSSPQGRNQPQHF; CDR3 DNA: TGTGCCAGCAGCTCACCCCAGGGGAGAAATCAGCCCCAGCATTTT; D gene: -; clone size: -; J gene: TRBJ1-5; V gene: TRBV7-2
CDR3 protein: CASSFGQLNTEAFF; CDR3 DNA: TGTGCCAGCAGCTTCGGACAGTTGAACACTGAAGCTTTCTTT; D gene: -; clone size: -; J gene: TRBJ1-1; V gene: TRBV7-9
CDR3 protein: CASSWTALNGNTIYF; CDR3 DNA: TGTGCCAGCAGTTGGACAGCCCTTAATGGAAACACCATATATTTT; D gene: -; clone size: -; J gene: TRBJ1-3; V gene: TRBV6-5